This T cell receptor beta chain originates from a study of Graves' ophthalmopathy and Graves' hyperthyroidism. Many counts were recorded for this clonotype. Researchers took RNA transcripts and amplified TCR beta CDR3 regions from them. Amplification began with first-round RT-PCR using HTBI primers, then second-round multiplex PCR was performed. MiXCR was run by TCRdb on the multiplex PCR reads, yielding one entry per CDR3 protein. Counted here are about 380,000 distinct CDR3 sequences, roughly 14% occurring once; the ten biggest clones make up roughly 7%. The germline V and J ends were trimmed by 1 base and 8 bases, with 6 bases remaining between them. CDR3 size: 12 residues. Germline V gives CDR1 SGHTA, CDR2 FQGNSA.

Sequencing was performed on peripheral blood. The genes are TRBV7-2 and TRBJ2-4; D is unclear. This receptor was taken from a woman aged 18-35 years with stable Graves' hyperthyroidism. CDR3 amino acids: CASSLGVDIQYF. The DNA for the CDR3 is TGTGCCAGCAGCTTAGGAGTGGACATTCAGTACTTC.